This T cell receptor (beta chain) was retrieved from a study of shared clonotypes between healthy human individuals. Of note for this clone: Its target is not known.

The donors were adults (healthy and HIV-negative) with no recent acute infections or vaccinations. There are 16 residues in the CDR3. Losses at the gene ends were 2 bases for V and 4 bases for J; bases not matched to a gene: 9. The germline gives CDR1 KGHSH, CDR2 LQKENI. Regarding the study as a whole: Even with large depth, rarefaction showed that sorted-subset sequencing was incomplete.

Generated by immunoSEQ multiplex PCR, the TCRdb table keeps only in-frame clones and is missing some. The sample consists of roughly 2,500,000 clones, more than 85% of them appearing once. The chain uses TRBV18 and TRBJ2-3; 7 positions match TRBD1. Sequencing was performed on naive CD4+ T cells from PBMCs. Subset in this sample: CD45RA+ positively selected. The TCR originated in a man aged 18 to 29 in good health. Some clones in this sample may be carry-over from other donors' samples. For the CDR3, the DNA is TGTGCCAGCTCACCAATGGGGACAGCGTCCCCAGATACGCAGTATTTT. Amino acid sequence: CASSPMGTASPDTQYF.